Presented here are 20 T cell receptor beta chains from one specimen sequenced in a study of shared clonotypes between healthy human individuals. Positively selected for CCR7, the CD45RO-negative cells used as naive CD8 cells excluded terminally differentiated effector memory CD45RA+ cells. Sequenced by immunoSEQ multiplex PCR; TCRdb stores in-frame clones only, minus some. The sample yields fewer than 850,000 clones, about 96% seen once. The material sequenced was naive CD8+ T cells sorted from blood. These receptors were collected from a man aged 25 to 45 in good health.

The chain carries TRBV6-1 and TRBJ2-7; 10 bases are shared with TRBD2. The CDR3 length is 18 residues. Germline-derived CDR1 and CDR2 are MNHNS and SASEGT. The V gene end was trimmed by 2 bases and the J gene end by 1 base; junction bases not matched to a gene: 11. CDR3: CASSEWGSGRFLSYEQYF. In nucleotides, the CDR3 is TGTGCCAGCAGTGAATGGGGTAGCGGGAGGTTCCTTTCCTACGAGCAGTACTTC.

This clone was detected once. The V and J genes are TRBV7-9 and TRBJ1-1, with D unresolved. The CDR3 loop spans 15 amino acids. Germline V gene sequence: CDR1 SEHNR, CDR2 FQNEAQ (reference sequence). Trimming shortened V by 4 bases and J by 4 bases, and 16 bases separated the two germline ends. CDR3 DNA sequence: TGTGCCAGCAGCTCATTCGAGGCAGAGACCACTGAAGCTTTCTTT. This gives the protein CASSSFEAETTEAFF. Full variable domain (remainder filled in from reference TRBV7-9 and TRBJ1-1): DTGVSQNPRHKITKRGQNVTFRCDPISEHNRLYWYRQTLGQGPEFLTYFQNEAQLEKSRLLSDRFSAERPKGSFSTLEIQRTEQGDSAMYLCASSSFEAETTEAFFGQGTRLTVV.

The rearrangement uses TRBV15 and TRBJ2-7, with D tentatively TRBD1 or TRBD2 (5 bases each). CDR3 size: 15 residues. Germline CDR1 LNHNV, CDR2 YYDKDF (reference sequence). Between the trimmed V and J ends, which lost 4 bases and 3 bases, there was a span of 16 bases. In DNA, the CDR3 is TGTGCCACCAGCACGGAGTCCGGGGCCTACTACGAGCAGTACTTC. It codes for CATSTESGAYYEQYF.

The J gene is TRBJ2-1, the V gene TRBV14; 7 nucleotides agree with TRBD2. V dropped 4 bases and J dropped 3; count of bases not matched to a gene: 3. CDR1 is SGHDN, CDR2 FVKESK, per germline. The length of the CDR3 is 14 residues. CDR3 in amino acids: CASSLSGNYNEQFF. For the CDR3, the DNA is TGTGCCAGCAGCCTAAGCGGGAACTACAATGAGCAGTTCTTC. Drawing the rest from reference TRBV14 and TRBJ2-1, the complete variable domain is EAGVTQFPSHSVIEKGQTVTLRCDPISGHDNLYWYRRVMGKEIKFLLHFVKESKQDESGMPNNRFLAERTGGTYSTLKVQPAELEDSGVYFCASSLSGNYNEQFFGPGTRLTVL.

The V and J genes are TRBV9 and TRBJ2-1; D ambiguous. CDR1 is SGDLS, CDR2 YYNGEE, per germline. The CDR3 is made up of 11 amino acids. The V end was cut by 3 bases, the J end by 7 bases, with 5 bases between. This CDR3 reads CASSGANEQFF. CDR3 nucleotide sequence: TGTGCCAGCAGCGGGGCGAATGAGCAGTTCTTC.

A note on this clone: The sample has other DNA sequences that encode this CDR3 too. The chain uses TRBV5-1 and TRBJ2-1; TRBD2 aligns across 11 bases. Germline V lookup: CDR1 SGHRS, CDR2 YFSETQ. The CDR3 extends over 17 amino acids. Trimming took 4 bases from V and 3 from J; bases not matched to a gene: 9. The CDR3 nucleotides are TGCGCCAGCAGCCATGGACTAGCGGGCGAGCTCTACAATGAGCAGTTCTTC. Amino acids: CASSHGLAGELYNEQFF.

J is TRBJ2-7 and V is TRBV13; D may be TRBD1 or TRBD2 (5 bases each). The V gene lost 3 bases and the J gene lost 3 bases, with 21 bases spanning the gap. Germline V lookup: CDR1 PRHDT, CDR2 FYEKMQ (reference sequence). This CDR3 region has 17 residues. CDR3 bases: TGTGCCAGCAGCTTGGGGGAATTGGTGGGACCTAGCTACGAGCAGTACTTC. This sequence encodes CASSLGELVGPSYEQYF. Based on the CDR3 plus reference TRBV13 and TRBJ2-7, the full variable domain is AAGVIQSPRHLIKEKRETATLKCYPIPRHDTVYWYQQGPGQDPQFLISFYEKMQSDKGSIPDRFSAQQFSDYHSELNMSSLELGDSALYFCASSLGELVGPSYEQYFGPGTRLTVT.

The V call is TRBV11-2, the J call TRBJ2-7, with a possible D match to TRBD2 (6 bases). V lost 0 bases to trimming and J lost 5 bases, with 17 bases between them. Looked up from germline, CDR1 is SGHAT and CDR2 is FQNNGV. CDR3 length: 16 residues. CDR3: CASSLDFGTGRNEQYF. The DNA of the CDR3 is TGTGCCAGCAGCTTAGATTTTGGGACGGGGAGGAACGAGCAGTACTTC.

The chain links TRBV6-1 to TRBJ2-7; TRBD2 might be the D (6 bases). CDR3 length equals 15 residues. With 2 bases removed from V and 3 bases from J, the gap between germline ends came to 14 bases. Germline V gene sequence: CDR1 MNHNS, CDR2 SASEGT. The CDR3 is CASSERASVIYEQYF. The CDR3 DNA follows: TGTGCCAGCAGTGAACGGGCTAGCGTGATCTACGAGCAGTACTTC.

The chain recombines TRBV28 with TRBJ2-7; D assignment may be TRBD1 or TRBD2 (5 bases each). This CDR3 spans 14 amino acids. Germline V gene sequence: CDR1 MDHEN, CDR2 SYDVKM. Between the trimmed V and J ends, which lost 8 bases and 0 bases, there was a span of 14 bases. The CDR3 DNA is TGTGCCAGCTTGCCGGGACCGAGCTCCTACGAGCAGTACTTC. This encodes CASLPGPSSYEQYF. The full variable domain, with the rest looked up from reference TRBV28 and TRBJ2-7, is DVKVTQSSRYLVKRTGEKVFLECVQDMDHENMFWYRQDPGLGLRLIYFSYDVKMKEKGDIPEGYSVSREKKERFSLILESASTNQTSMYLCASLPGPSSYEQYFGPGTRLTVT.

The CDR3 here is CASIPGTSTRETDTQYF. The CDR3 DNA reads as TGTGCCAGCATCCCCGGGACTAGCACGAGGGAGACAGATACGCAGTATTTT. This chain joins TRBV27 and TRBJ2-3, with 9 bases lining up with TRBD2. The V segment lost 7 bases and the J segment 3 bases; nucleotides outside the gene matches: 14. In germline, CDR1 is MNHEY, CDR2 SMNVEV (reference sequence). There are 17 residues in the CDR3.

The CDR3 coding sequence is TGTGCCAGCAGCACCGACAGGGGATACTACGAGCAGTACTTC. Its protein is CASSTDRGYYEQYF. V gene TRBV5-5 combines with J gene TRBJ2-7; 8 nucleotides line up with TRBD1. J lost 3 bases, V lost 4 bases, and 6 bases had no gene match. This CDR3 has 14 amino acids. In germline, CDR1 is SGHKS, CDR2 YYEKEE (reference sequence).

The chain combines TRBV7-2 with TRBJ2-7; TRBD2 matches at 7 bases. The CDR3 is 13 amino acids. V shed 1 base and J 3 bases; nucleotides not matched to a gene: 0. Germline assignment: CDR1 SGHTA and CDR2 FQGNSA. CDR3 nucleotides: TGTGCCAGCAGCTTAGGGGGGGGCTACGAGCAGTACTTC. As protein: CASSLGGGYEQYF.

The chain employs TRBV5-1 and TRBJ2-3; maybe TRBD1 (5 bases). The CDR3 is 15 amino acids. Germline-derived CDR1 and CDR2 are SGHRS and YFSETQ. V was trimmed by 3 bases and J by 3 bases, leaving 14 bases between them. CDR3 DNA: TGCGCCAGCAGCTCGGCGACAGCTACGACAGATACGCAGTATTTT. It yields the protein CASSSATATTDTQYF.

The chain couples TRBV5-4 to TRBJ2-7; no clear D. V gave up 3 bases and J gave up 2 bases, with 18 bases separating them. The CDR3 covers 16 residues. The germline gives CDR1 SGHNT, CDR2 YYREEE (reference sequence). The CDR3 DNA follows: TGTGCCAGCAGCTCCACCGTAGAAAGTGAAACCTACGAGCAGTACTTC. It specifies CASSSTVESETYEQYF.

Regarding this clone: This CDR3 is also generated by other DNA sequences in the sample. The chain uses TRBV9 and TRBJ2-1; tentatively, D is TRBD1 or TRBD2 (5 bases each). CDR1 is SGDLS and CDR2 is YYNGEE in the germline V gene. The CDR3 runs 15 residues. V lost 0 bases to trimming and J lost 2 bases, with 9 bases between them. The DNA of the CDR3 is TGTGCCAGCAGCGTAGGGGGCGGGCCCTACAATGAGCAGTTCTTC. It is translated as CASSVGGGPYNEQFF.

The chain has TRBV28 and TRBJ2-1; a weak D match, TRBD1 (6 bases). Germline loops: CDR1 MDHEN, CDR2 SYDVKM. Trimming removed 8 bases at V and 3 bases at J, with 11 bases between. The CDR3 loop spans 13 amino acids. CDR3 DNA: TGTGCCAGCCGACCGGGACACTACAATGAGCAGTTCTTC. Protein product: CASRPGHYNEQFF.

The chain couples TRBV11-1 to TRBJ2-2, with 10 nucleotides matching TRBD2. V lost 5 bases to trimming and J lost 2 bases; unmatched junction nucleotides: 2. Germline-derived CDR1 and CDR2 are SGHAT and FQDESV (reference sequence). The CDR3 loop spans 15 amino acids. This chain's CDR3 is CASSGLAENTGELFF. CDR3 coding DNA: TGTGCCAGCAGCGGACTAGCGGAAAACACCGGGGAGCTGTTTTTT.

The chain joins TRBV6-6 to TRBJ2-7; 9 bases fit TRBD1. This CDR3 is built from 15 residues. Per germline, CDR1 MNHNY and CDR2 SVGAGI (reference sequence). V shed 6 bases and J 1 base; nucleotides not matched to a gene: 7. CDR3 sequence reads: CASSEAGQGSYEQYF. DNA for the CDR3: TGTGCCAGCAGCGAGGCCGGACAGGGGTCCTACGAGCAGTACTTC.

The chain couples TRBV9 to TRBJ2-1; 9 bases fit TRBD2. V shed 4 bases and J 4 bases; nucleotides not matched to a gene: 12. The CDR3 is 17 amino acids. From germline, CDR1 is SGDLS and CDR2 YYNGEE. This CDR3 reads CASSLRGLAGLYNEQFF. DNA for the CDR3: TGTGCCAGCAGCCTCCGAGGGCTAGCGGGACTATACAATGAGCAGTTCTTC.